The 8 T cell receptor beta chains below come from one sample, sequenced in a study of lymphopenia after photon versus proton radiotherapy. TCRdb keeps only in-frame clones here, not all; method: immunoSEQ multiplex PCR. The top ten hold roughly 19% of the sample, which has around 18,000 clones, around 84% seen once. The sample in question was peripheral blood, obtained from a patient treated with proton-based radiotherapy. These receptors were obtained from a man between 65 and 85 years old with pancreatic cancer.

The chain employs TRBV21-1 and TRBJ2-3; the table's D call of TRBD2 was not tested on the DNA. TRBV21-1 has pseudogene status. The CDR3 contains 16 residues. The CDR3 sequence: CASSPVREGPSDTQYF. CDR3 DNA sequence: TGTGCCAGCAGCCCCGTACGGGAGGGCCCCTCAGATACGCAGTATTTT.

The chain recombines TRBV2 with TRBJ1-6; TRBD1 matches 7 bases. The CDR3 loop spans 15 amino acids. Looked up from germline, CDR1 is SNHLY and CDR2 is FYNNEI. V trimming: 3 bases; J trimming: 10 bases; junction bases outside the gene matches: 9. The CDR3 nucleotides are TGTGCCAGCAGTGAGGAGACAGGGATAGGATCACCCCTCCACTTT. Protein product: CASSEETGIGSPLHF.

This clone was recorded only once. The chain has TRBV9 and TRBJ1-3; 7 bases match TRBD1. CDR1 SGDLS and CDR2 YYNGEE come from the germline V gene. The V gene end was trimmed by 3 bases and the J gene end by 0 bases; junction bases not matched to a gene: 9. The CDR3 sequence is 17 residues long. The CDR3, as DNA: TGTGCCAGCAGCGCGGCCGGGACAGAGAGCTCTGGAAACACCATATATTTT. This gives the protein CASSAAGTESSGNTIYF.

The chain links TRBV19 to TRBJ1-4; 8 bases map to TRBD1. Trimming cost V 4 bases and J 4 bases; bases outside gene matches: 8. The CDR3 consists of 16 residues. The germline V gene encodes CDR1 LNHDA and CDR2 SQIVND (reference sequence). The CDR3 sequence: CASSTGTGSFNEKLFF. The CDR3 DNA sequence: TGTGCCAGTAGTACCGGGACAGGCAGCTTTAATGAAAAACTGTTTTTT.

The chain employs TRBV5-1 and TRBJ2-7; the D is unclear. V lost 4 bases, J lost 0 bases, and 8 bases lay in between. The CDR3 extends over 13 amino acids. Germline V gene sequence: CDR1 SGHRS, CDR2 YFSETQ. The CDR3 spells CASSQDASYEQYF. The CDR3 nucleotides are TGCGCCAGCAGCCAAGACGCCTCCTACGAGCAGTACTTC.

The chain links TRBV7-3 to TRBJ2-1; tentative D call: TRBD2 (6 bases). CDR1 is SGHTA and CDR2 is FQGTGA in the germline V gene. V was clipped by 2 bases and J by 3 bases, with 8 bases between them. The CDR3 runs 14 residues. CDR3 region: CASSLAGSYNEQFF. In DNA form, the CDR3 reads TGTGCCAGCAGCTTAGCGGGAAGCTACAATGAGCAGTTCTTC.

V usage is TRBV7-2 and J usage is TRBJ2-7; maybe TRBD2 (6 bases). The CDR3 spans 12 residues. Germline V gene lookup returns CDR1 SGHTA and CDR2 FQGNSA. V lost 1 base to trimming and J lost 12 bases, with 13 bases between them. This CDR3 reads CASSLGETSLYF. DNA for the CDR3: TGTGCCAGCAGCTTAGGAGAGACTAGTCTGTACTTC.

V is TRBV7-9 and J is TRBJ1-1, with unresolved D. Germline CDR1 SEHNR, CDR2 FQNEAQ (reference sequence). The CDR3 is 15 residues long. V was pared by 1 base and J by 1 base, with 10 bases between. The CDR3 DNA sequence: TGTGCCAGCAGCTTAGATGGCAGGTCGAACACTGAAGCTTTCTTT. Encoded protein: CASSLDGRSNTEAFF.